A selection of T cell receptor beta chains follows, all from one sample in a study of blood T cell repertoires in COVID-19. Only in-frame clones appear in the TCRdb table, and some are missing; sequencing was by immunoSEQ multiplex PCR. The sample lists under 150,000 clones, 88% occurring once. The sequenced material came from peripheral blood. All receptors come from a human donor in a cohort sampled during active COVID-19. Each CDR3 is given with its conserved first and last residue. D genes are given only for firm matches. Where a row states a size, it is once, few, many or the class of an expanded clone; other rows omit it.

v_gene: TRBV28; d_gene: .; abundance: .; j_gene: TRBJ1-5; CDR3aa: CASRGTHNQPQHF; CDR3nt: TGTGCCAGCAGGGGGACACACAATCAGCCCCAGCATTTT
v_gene: TRBV7-8; d_gene: TRBD1; abundance: .; j_gene: TRBJ2-2; CDR3aa: CASSRAGGGNTGELFF; CDR3nt: TGTGCCAGCAGCCGAGCAGGGGGTGGGAACACCGGGGAGCTGTTTTTT
v_gene: TRBV6-5; d_gene: .; abundance: .; j_gene: TRBJ1-6; CDR3aa: CASSYKRQGPSPLHF; CDR3nt: TGTGCCAGCAGTTATAAGAGGCAGGGTCCTTCACCCCTCCACTTT
v_gene: TRBV3-1/TRBV3-2; d_gene: TRBD1; abundance: .; j_gene: TRBJ2-1; CDR3aa: CASSTWTGRFLSIGSDEQFF; CDR3nt: TGTGCCAGCAGCACTTGGACAGGGCGGTTTCTCAGCATTGGTTCTGATGAGCAGTTCTTC
v_gene: TRBV19; d_gene: TRBD2; abundance: .; j_gene: TRBJ2-1; CDR3aa: CASQPSGGLNEQFF; CDR3nt: TGTGCCAGCCAACCTAGCGGGGGACTAAATGAGCAGTTCTTC
v_gene: TRBV5-1; d_gene: .; abundance: .; j_gene: TRBJ2-1; CDR3aa: CASRERADSYNEQFF; CDR3nt: TGCGCCAGCCGGGAGCGAGCGGACTCCTACAATGAGCAGTTCTTC
v_gene: TRBV3-1/TRBV3-2; d_gene: .; abundance: once; j_gene: TRBJ1-1; CDR3aa: CASRGGTEAFF; CDR3nt: TGTGCCAGTAGGGGGGGGACTGAAGCTTTCTTT
v_gene: TRBV11-3; d_gene: TRBD1; abundance: .; j_gene: TRBJ2-5; CDR3aa: CASSLGSRGLGETQYF; CDR3nt: TGTGCCAGCAGCTTAGGAAGCAGGGGGCTCGGGGAGACCCAGTACTTC
v_gene: TRBV3-1/TRBV3-2; d_gene: .; abundance: .; j_gene: TRBJ1-5; CDR3aa: CASSQGWAGTSNQPQHF; CDR3nt: TGTGCCAGCAGCCAAGGGTGGGCAGGAACCAGCAATCAGCCCCAGCATTTT
v_gene: TRBV5-4; d_gene: TRBD1; abundance: .; j_gene: TRBJ1-2; CDR3aa: CASREGQGIAYGYTF; CDR3nt: TGTGCCAGCAGGGAGGGACAGGGGATTGCCTATGGCTACACCTTC
v_gene: TRBV5-5; d_gene: .; abundance: .; j_gene: TRBJ2-7; CDR3aa: CASSSNRVGTTEQYF; CDR3nt: TGTGCCAGCAGCTCTAACAGGGTGGGGACTACAGAGCAGTACTTC
v_gene: TRBV7-9; d_gene: TRBD2; abundance: few; j_gene: TRBJ2-1; CDR3aa: CASSSQLAGSAEQFF; CDR3nt: TGTGCCAGCAGCTCTCAACTAGCGGGATCGGCCGAGCAGTTCTTC
v_gene: TRBV5-4; d_gene: .; abundance: .; j_gene: TRBJ2-4; CDR3aa: CASSLGQGSVAKNIQYF; CDR3nt: TGTGCCAGCAGCTTGGGGCAGGGGAGTGTGGCCAAAAACATTCAGTACTTC
v_gene: TRBV6-2/TRBV6-3; d_gene: .; abundance: .; j_gene: TRBJ2-3; CDR3aa: CASSYGSHLGDTQYF; CDR3nt: TGTGCCAGCAGTTACGGCAGCCACCTCGGGGATACGCAGTATTTT
v_gene: TRBV9; d_gene: TRBD1; abundance: once; j_gene: TRBJ1-6; CDR3aa: CASSAGGQGPDSLHF; CDR3nt: TGTGCCAGCAGCGCGGGGGGACAGGGGCCCGATTCCCTCCACTTT
v_gene: TRBV28; d_gene: TRBD1; abundance: .; j_gene: TRBJ1-4; CDR3aa: CASSSGGPGEKLFF; CDR3nt: TGTGCCAGCAGTTCAGGGGGCCCCGGTGAAAAACTGTTTTTT
v_gene: TRBV10-1; d_gene: TRBD1; abundance: .; j_gene: TRBJ2-1; CDR3aa: CASSGQGTREQFF; CDR3nt: TGCGCCAGCAGTGGACAGGGTACTCGTGAGCAGTTCTTC
v_gene: TRBV7-8; d_gene: .; abundance: .; j_gene: TRBJ2-3; CDR3aa: CASSGEWRNTQYF; CDR3nt: TGTGCCAGCAGCGGAGAGTGGAGGAATACGCAGTATTTT
v_gene: TRBV6-1; d_gene: .; abundance: .; j_gene: TRBJ2-3; CDR3aa: CASSESLASTDTQYF; CDR3nt: TGTGCCAGCAGTGAAAGTCTAGCGAGCACAGATACGCAGTATTTT
v_gene: TRBV11-2; d_gene: TRBD1; abundance: once; j_gene: TRBJ1-6; CDR3aa: CASSLDPGEQGTNSPLHF; CDR3nt: TGTGCCAGCAGCTTAGATCCAGGTGAACAGGGGACTAATTCACCCCTCCACTTT
v_gene: TRBV27; d_gene: TRBD1; abundance: .; j_gene: TRBJ1-2; CDR3aa: CASSFLASRTGVGGYTF; CDR3nt: TGTGCCAGCAGTTTTCTCGCCTCTCGGACAGGCGTTGGGGGCTACACCTTC
v_gene: TRBV10-1; d_gene: .; abundance: .; j_gene: TRBJ1-1; CDR3aa: CASSDRWNTEAFF; CDR3nt: TGCGCCAGCAGTGACCGGTGGAACACTGAAGCTTTCTTT
v_gene: TRBV25-1; d_gene: TRBD1; abundance: .; j_gene: TRBJ2-1; CDR3aa: CASSEMAGGSYNEQFF; CDR3nt: TGTGCCAGCAGTGAGATGGCAGGGGGCTCCTACAATGAGCAGTTCTTC
v_gene: TRBV5-6; d_gene: .; abundance: .; j_gene: TRBJ1-6; CDR3aa: CASSLVAGEHSPLHF; CDR3nt: TGTGCCAGCAGCTTGGTAGCAGGGGAGCATTCACCCCTCCACTTT
v_gene: TRBV2; d_gene: .; abundance: .; j_gene: TRBJ2-5; CDR3aa: CASSVQVTQYF; CDR3nt: TGTGCCAGCAGTGTCCAGGTGACCCAGTACTTC
v_gene: TRBV4-3; d_gene: TRBD2; abundance: .; j_gene: TRBJ2-2; CDR3aa: CASRAGRNTGELFF; CDR3nt: TGCGCCAGCCGAGCGGGACGGAACACCGGGGAGCTGTTTTTT
v_gene: TRBV10-3; d_gene: .; abundance: .; j_gene: TRBJ1-5; CDR3aa: CAISESRGKGNQPQHF; CDR3nt: TGTGCCATCAGTGAGTCGAGAGGGAAGGGCAATCAGCCCCAGCATTTT
v_gene: TRBV30; d_gene: TRBD2; abundance: .; j_gene: TRBJ2-1; CDR3aa: CACRTSGRENEQFF; CDR3nt: TGTGCCTGCAGGACTAGCGGGAGAGAGAATGAGCAGTTCTTC
v_gene: TRBV6-6; d_gene: TRBD1; abundance: .; j_gene: TRBJ2-3; CDR3aa: CASSYSYRGPDTQYF; CDR3nt: TGTGCCAGCAGTTACTCGTACAGGGGGCCAGATACGCAGTATTTT
v_gene: TRBV10-3; d_gene: TRBD1; abundance: few; j_gene: TRBJ2-7; CDR3aa: CAISGRGRTGPPYEQYF; CDR3nt: TGTGCCATCAGTGGGCGAGGCCGGACAGGTCCTCCCTACGAGCAGTACTTC
v_gene: TRBV30; d_gene: .; abundance: .; j_gene: TRBJ1-2; CDR3aa: CAWSATGSNYGYTF; CDR3nt: TGTGCCTGGAGTGCAACAGGGTCGAACTATGGCTACACCTTC
v_gene: TRBV18; d_gene: TRBD1; abundance: once; j_gene: TRBJ1-2; CDR3aa: CASSPRTGDGYTF; CDR3nt: TGTGCCAGCTCACCCAGGACAGGGGATGGCTACACCTTC
v_gene: TRBV18; d_gene: TRBD1; abundance: .; j_gene: TRBJ1-6; CDR3aa: CASSLRMTGWDSPLHF; CDR3nt: TGTGCCAGCTCACTACGAATGACAGGGTGGGATTCACCCCTCCACTTT
v_gene: TRBV7-3; d_gene: .; abundance: .; j_gene: TRBJ2-1; CDR3aa: CASSLLEISYNEQFF; CDR3nt: TGTGCCAGCAGCTTATTAGAAATATCCTACAATGAGCAGTTCTTC
v_gene: TRBV28; d_gene: TRBD1; abundance: .; j_gene: TRBJ2-2; CDR3aa: CASSLWTGAQNTGELFF; CDR3nt: TGTGCCAGCAGTTTATGGACAGGGGCACAGAACACCGGGGAGCTGTTTTTT
v_gene: TRBV4-1; d_gene: TRBD1; abundance: .; j_gene: TRBJ1-1; CDR3aa: CASSLRPPGTGMNTEAFF; CDR3nt: TGCGCCAGCAGCCTCCGACCGCCCGGGACAGGGATGAACACTGAAGCTTTCTTT
v_gene: TRBV21-1; d_gene: .; abundance: .; j_gene: TRBJ2-7; CDR3aa: CARTGEQYF; CDR3nt: TGTGCCAGGACCGGGGAGCAGTACTTC
v_gene: TRBV5-1; d_gene: .; abundance: .; j_gene: TRBJ1-2; CDR3aa: CASSLDRYYGYTF; CDR3nt: TGCGCCAGCAGCTTGGACAGATACTATGGCTACACCTTC
v_gene: TRBV10-3; d_gene: TRBD2; abundance: .; j_gene: TRBJ2-5; CDR3aa: CAIRASGRVETQYF; CDR3nt: TGTGCCATCAGGGCAAGCGGGAGGGTAGAGACCCAGTACTTC
v_gene: TRBV11-2; d_gene: .; abundance: .; j_gene: TRBJ2-1; CDR3aa: CASSLGVGALYNEQFF; CDR3nt: TGTGCCAGCAGCTTAGGTGTGGGAGCCCTCTACAATGAGCAGTTCTTC
v_gene: TRBV6-6; d_gene: .; abundance: .; j_gene: TRBJ2-2; CDR3aa: CASSLLGQTNTGELFF; CDR3nt: TGTGCCAGCAGCTTACTTGGACAGACGAACACCGGGGAGCTGTTTTTT
v_gene: TRBV5-1; d_gene: TRBD1; abundance: .; j_gene: TRBJ2-1; CDR3aa: CASSLGQGANNEQFF; CDR3nt: TGCGCCAGCAGCTTAGGACAGGGGGCGAACAATGAGCAGTTCTTC
v_gene: TRBV12-3/TRBV12-4; d_gene: TRBD1; abundance: .; j_gene: TRBJ1-2; CDR3aa: CASSRGTGYTF; CDR3nt: TGTGCCAGCAGCAGGGGGACTGGCTACACCTTC
v_gene: TRBV4-2; d_gene: TRBD2; abundance: .; j_gene: TRBJ2-3; CDR3aa: CASSQVLGSSGRAMDTQYF; CDR3nt: TGTGCCAGCAGCCAAGTATTGGGGTCTAGCGGGAGGGCCATGGATACGCAGTATTTT
v_gene: TRBV20-1; d_gene: .; abundance: .; j_gene: TRBJ2-1; CDR3aa: CSASPLSGGRSYNEQFF; CDR3nt: TGCAGTGCTAGTCCTTTGAGCGGCGGCCGCTCCTACAATGAGCAGTTCTTC
v_gene: TRBV10-3; d_gene: .; abundance: .; j_gene: TRBJ2-5; CDR3aa: CAISELKETQYF; CDR3nt: TGTGCCATCAGTGAGTTAAAAGAGACCCAGTACTTC
v_gene: TRBV7-9; d_gene: TRBD1; abundance: .; j_gene: TRBJ2-3; CDR3aa: CASSPGDRRTDTQYF; CDR3nt: TGTGCCAGCAGCCCGGGGGACAGGAGAACAGATACGCAGTATTTT
v_gene: TRBV6-5; d_gene: .; abundance: .; j_gene: TRBJ2-7; CDR3aa: CASSYADGAYEQYF; CDR3nt: TGTGCCAGCAGTTACGCCGACGGAGCCTACGAGCAGTACTTC
v_gene: TRBV7-2; d_gene: .; abundance: once; j_gene: TRBJ1-1; CDR3aa: CASSLGQTAFF; CDR3nt: TGTGCCAGCAGCTTAGGACAGACGGCTTTCTTT
v_gene: TRBV7-2; d_gene: .; abundance: .; j_gene: TRBJ1-4; CDR3aa: CASSPSTRTARGEKLFF; CDR3nt: TGTGCCAGCAGCCCCAGCACACGGACAGCACGGGGTGAAAAACTGTTTTTT
v_gene: TRBV21-1; d_gene: .; abundance: .; j_gene: TRBJ1-4; CDR3aa: CASSSRQPLNEKLFF; CDR3nt: TGTGCCAGCAGCAGCAGACAGCCCCTTAATGAAAAACTGTTTTTT
v_gene: TRBV28; d_gene: .; abundance: .; j_gene: TRBJ1-2; CDR3aa: CASSFRQSYGYTF; CDR3nt: TGTGCCAGCAGTTTCAGACAGTCCTATGGCTACACCTTC
v_gene: TRBV5-1; d_gene: .; abundance: once; j_gene: TRBJ2-7; CDR3aa: CASSLGITPTYEQYF; CDR3nt: TGCGCCAGCAGCCTCGGGATCACCCCGACGTACGAGCAGTACTTC
v_gene: TRBV5-1; d_gene: TRBD2; abundance: .; j_gene: TRBJ2-3; CDR3aa: CASSLQAGGTDTQYF; CDR3nt: TGCGCCAGCAGCTTGCAAGCGGGGGGCACAGATACGCAGTATTTT
v_gene: TRBV5-1; d_gene: TRBD1; abundance: .; j_gene: TRBJ2-7; CDR3aa: CASGTGDSYEQYF; CDR3nt: TGCGCCAGCGGGACAGGAGACTCCTACGAGCAGTACTTC
v_gene: TRBV5-1; d_gene: .; abundance: .; j_gene: TRBJ2-7; CDR3aa: CASSSRGLGQTYEQYF; CDR3nt: TGCGCCAGCAGCTCCCGCGGACTTGGGCAAACCTACGAGCAGTACTTC
v_gene: TRBV19; d_gene: TRBD2; abundance: .; j_gene: TRBJ2-5; CDR3aa: CASSTLAGVTGETQYF; CDR3nt: TGTGCCAGTAGTACTCTAGCGGGGGTTACAGGAGAGACCCAGTACTTC
v_gene: TRBV30; d_gene: .; abundance: .; j_gene: TRBJ2-2; CDR3aa: CAWMHLDSNTGELFF; CDR3nt: TGTGCCTGGATGCATCTGGACTCCAACACCGGGGAGCTGTTTTTT
v_gene: TRBV4-3; d_gene: TRBD2; abundance: once; j_gene: TRBJ2-1; CDR3aa: CASSQARTSGTYNEQFF; CDR3nt: TGCGCCAGCAGCCAAGCCCGGACTAGCGGAACCTACAATGAGCAGTTCTTC
v_gene: TRBV7-2; d_gene: TRBD2; abundance: few; j_gene: TRBJ2-2; CDR3aa: CASSYNKLAGITGELFF; CDR3nt: TGTGCCAGCAGCTATAACAAACTAGCGGGAATCACCGGGGAGCTGTTTTTT